This entry is about one T cell receptor (beta chain). TCRdb keeps only in-frame clones here, not all; method: immunoSEQ multiplex PCR. The sample holds 50,000 to 80,000 clones, roughly 81% seen once. Prior autoimmune disease or systemic immunosuppression barred patients. The sample originates from a study of OX40 agonist ivuxolimab in advanced cancers. As for the study in general: Of mixed ages from about 20 to 90 and averaging about 60 years, the group was roughly 85% male.

The CDR3 runs to 15 residues. Germline V lookup: CDR1 SGHTA, CDR2 FQGNSA. V was pared by 5 bases and J by 5 bases, with 16 bases between. This receptor was obtained from an adult with an advanced solid tumor such as melanoma, head and neck, liver or kidney cancer. This rearrangement joins TRBV7-2 to TRBJ2-1; unclear D gene. The source was CD4+ or CD8+ T cells sorted from blood, collected in a trial of the OX40 agonist ivuxolimab. This chain's CDR3 is CASSPKVAWDNEQFF. The CDR3 DNA reads TGTGCCAGCAGCCCGAAGGTCGCGTGGGACAATGAGCAGTTCTTC.